What follows are 14 T cell receptor beta chains derived from one specimen sequenced in a study of molecular identifiers for immune sequencing clone quantification. One entry per CDR3 protein results from TCRdb running MiXCR on the PCR reads. There are about 510,000 distinct CDR3 sequences in the sample; over 20% occur only once, and about 0.8% lies in the top ten. The sample consisted of naive CD8+ T cells from blood, with Jurkat cell RNA spiked in. Subset noted: FACS-sorted CD8+CD4-CCR7+CD45RA+ naive T cells. These receptors were obtained from a human donor in good health. Some libraries in this study had Jurkat cell RNA spiked in.

The rearrangement joins TRBV10-3 to TRBJ1-1, with unresolved D. The CDR3 covers 17 residues. Trimming took off 8 bases at V and 1 base at J, with 23 bases between the two ends. The germline gives CDR1 ENHRY, CDR2 SYGVKD. The DNA for the CDR3 is TGTGCCATCCCCCTTTCAGTGAAAGGGAAGGCGAACACTGAAGCTTTCTTT. Its translation is CAIPLSVKGKANTEAFF.

This clonotype was detected many times. This chain uses TRBV6-5 with TRBJ2-2, with 7 bases lining up with TRBD1. Trimming cost V 5 bases and J 4 bases; bases outside gene matches: 10. The germline gives CDR1 MNHEY, CDR2 SVGAGI. The CDR3 consists of 16 residues. The CDR3 nucleotides are TGTGCCAGCAGTGTAACGACAGGGTATAGCACCGGGGAGCTGTTTTTT. It encodes CASSVTTGYSTGELFF.

Remarks on this clonotype: A read error is possible here, since a much larger clone lies one base away. The rearrangement uses TRBV27 and TRBJ2-7; no firm D call. Trimming pared 6 bases from V and 2 bases from J, leaving 14 bases between. The CDR3 is made up of 14 amino acids. CDR1 is MNHEY, CDR2 SMNVEV, per germline (reference sequence). The CDR3 loop reads CASSHIARAYEQYF. CDR3 nucleotide sequence: TGTGCCAGCAGCCATATCGCAAGGGCCTACGAGCAGTACTTC.

This clonotype appeared a few times. V usage is TRBV5-4 and J usage is TRBJ1-2, with D hard to call. Germline-derived CDR1 and CDR2 are SGHNT and YYREEE (reference sequence). Trimming stripped 2 bases from V and 3 bases from J, with 11 bases between. This CDR3 contains 14 residues. CDR3 amino acids: CASSFRGVDYGYTF. Here the CDR3 DNA reads TGTGCCAGCAGCTTCCGAGGCGTCGACTATGGCTACACCTTC.

V and J are TRBV11-2 and TRBJ1-4, with D unclear. Per germline, CDR1 SGHAT and CDR2 FQNNGV. V lost 5 bases to trimming and J lost 5 bases, with 18 bases between them. The CDR3 contains 16 residues. The CDR3 protein is CASSPEVPARNEKLFF. The CDR3 DNA reads TGTGCCAGCAGCCCCGAAGTCCCCGCCCGGAATGAAAAACTGTTTTTT.

Concerning this clonotype: At one end the junction does not follow the germline gene, possibly because of a read error. V gene TRBV5-6 combines with J gene TRBJ2-6, with D unclear. The CDR3 totals 14 residues. The V gene's germline CDR1 is SGHDT and CDR2 YYEEEE. CDR3 in DNA: TGTGCCAGCGGCTTTGGCTCTGGGGCCAACGTCCTGACTTTC. Translating it yields CASGFGSGANVLTF.

This clonotype has more than one count but fewer than ten. The chain couples TRBV7-9 to TRBJ1-1; 8 bases match TRBD1. The CDR3 has 17 amino acids. Per the germline V gene, CDR1 is SEHNR and CDR2 is FQNEAQ (reference sequence). V lost 2 bases, J lost 4 bases, and 12 bases stayed unmatched. The CDR3 bases are TGTGCCAGCAGCTTATTATCTCAGGGGGCGCGTCCCACTGAAGCTTTCTTT. Its protein is CASSLLSQGARPTEAFF.

This sequence joins TRBV28 and TRBJ1-4; no reliable D call. Between the trimmed V and J ends, which lost 6 bases and 0 bases, there was a span of 14 bases. The CDR3 is 16 amino acids. In germline, CDR1 is MDHEN, CDR2 SYDVKM. CDR3 sequence: CASRLDPGATNEKLFF. CDR3 DNA: TGTGCCAGCAGATTGGACCCAGGAGCAACTAATGAAAAACTGTTTTTT.

The V and J genes are TRBV3-1 and TRBJ2-1; 15 bases line up with TRBD2. In germline, CDR1 is LGHDT, CDR2 YNNKEL (reference sequence). V lost 4 bases to trimming and J lost 2 bases; unmatched junction nucleotides: 15. The CDR3 has 21 amino acids. CDR3 bases: TGTGCCAGCAGCCGAACGACCCGGACTAGCGGGAGGGAATACCCCTACAATGAGCAGTTCTTC. It translates to CASSRTTRTSGREYPYNEQFF.

CDR3 amino acids: CASSPPTAGVPNEQFF. CDR3 bases: TGTGCCAGCAGCCCTCCCACAGCGGGAGTGCCCAATGAGCAGTTCTTC. The chain employs TRBV3-1 and TRBJ2-1; 8 bases align to TRBD2. Germline CDR1 LGHDT, CDR2 YNNKEL (reference sequence). With V trimmed by 4 bases and J by 6 bases, 11 bases remained unmatched. This CDR3 has 16 residues.

This clonotype was counted a single time. At one end, the junction sequence differs from germline, possibly due to a read error. This chain links TRBV3-1 with TRBJ1-1, with a weak D call TRBD1 (6 bases). The germline V gene encodes CDR1 LGHDT and CDR2 YNNKEL (reference sequence). The CDR3 consists of 13 residues. This CDR3 reads CASSQTGNTGAFF. The DNA of the CDR3 is TGTGCCAGCAGCCAAACAGGGAACACTGGAGCTTTCTTT.

This clonotype turned up a few times. The chain combines TRBV6-2 or TRBV6-3 with TRBJ1-1, with 8 bases that match TRBD1. Germline V gene lookup returns CDR1 MNHEY and CDR2 SVGEGT. The J segment lost 5 bases and the V segment lost 5 bases, leaving 7 bases of the junction unmatched. The CDR3 is made up of 14 amino acids. The CDR3 sequence: CASSIRTGMTEAFF. CDR3 bases: TGTGCCAGCAGTATTCGGACAGGGATGACTGAAGCTTTCTTT.

This clonotype was seen a single time. A much more abundant neighbour one base away suggests this may be a read error. V and J are TRBV6-5 and TRBJ2-7; 8 bases fit TRBD1. Germline assignment: CDR1 MNHEY and CDR2 SVGAGI. The CDR3 sequence is 14 residues long. Written as DNA, the CDR3 is TGTGCCCGCAGTTACGGACAGGGTACGGGGGAGCAGTACTTC. Translated: CARSYGQGTGEQYF.

Comments on this clonotype: A read error may be the cause here, since a much bigger clone is one base away. The chain couples TRBV11-2 to TRBJ2-3; 10 bases match TRBD2. Germline loops: CDR1 SGHAT, CDR2 FQNNGV. Germline trimming cut 3 bases from V and 3 bases from J; bases unmatched to any gene: 6. The CDR3 runs to 16 residues. The CDR3 region is CASSFVGTSVTDTQYF. DNA of the CDR3: TGTGCCAGCAGCTTTGTCGGGACTAGCGTAACAGATACGCAGTATTTT.